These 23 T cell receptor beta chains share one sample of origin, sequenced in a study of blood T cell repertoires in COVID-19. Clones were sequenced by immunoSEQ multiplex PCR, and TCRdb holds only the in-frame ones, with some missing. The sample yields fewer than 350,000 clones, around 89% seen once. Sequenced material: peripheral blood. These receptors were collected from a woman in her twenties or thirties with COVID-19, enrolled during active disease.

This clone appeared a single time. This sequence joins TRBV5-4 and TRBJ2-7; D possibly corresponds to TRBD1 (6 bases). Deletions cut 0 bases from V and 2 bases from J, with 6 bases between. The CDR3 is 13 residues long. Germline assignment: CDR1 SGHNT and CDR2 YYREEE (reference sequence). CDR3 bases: TGTGCCAGCAGCTTGGGGGGGCCCTACGAGCAGTACTTC. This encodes CASSLGGPYEQYF.

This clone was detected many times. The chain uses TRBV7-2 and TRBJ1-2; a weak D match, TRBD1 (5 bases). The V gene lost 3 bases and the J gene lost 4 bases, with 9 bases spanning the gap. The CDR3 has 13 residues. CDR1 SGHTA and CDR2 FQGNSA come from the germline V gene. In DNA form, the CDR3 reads TGTGCCAGCAGCTTTGGACACCTCTATGGCTACACCTTC. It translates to CASSFGHLYGYTF.

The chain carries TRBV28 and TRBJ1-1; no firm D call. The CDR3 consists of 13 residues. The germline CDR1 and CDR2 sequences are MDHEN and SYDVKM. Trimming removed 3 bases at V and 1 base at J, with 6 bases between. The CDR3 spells CASSLNGNTEAFF. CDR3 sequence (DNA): TGTGCCAGCAGTTTGAACGGGAACACTGAAGCTTTCTTT.

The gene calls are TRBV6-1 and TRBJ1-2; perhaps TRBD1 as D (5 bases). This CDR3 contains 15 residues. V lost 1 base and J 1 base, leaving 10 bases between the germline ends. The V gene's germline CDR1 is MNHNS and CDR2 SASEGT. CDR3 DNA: TGTGCCAGCAGTGAAGGGCAGGGAAGTAACTATGGCTACACCTTC. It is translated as CASSEGQGSNYGYTF.

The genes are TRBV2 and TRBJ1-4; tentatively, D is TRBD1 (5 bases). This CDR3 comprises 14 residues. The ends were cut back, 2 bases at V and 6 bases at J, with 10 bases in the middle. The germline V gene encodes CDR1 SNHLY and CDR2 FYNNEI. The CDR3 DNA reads TGTGCCAGCAGTGAACAGGGTTTTGATGAAAAACTGTTTTTT. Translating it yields CASSEQGFDEKLFF.

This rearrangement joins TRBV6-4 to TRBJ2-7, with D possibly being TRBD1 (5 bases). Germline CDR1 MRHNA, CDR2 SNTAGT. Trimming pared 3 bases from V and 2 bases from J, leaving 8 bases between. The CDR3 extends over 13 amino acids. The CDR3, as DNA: TGTGCCAGCAGTGAAGGGGTGACCTACGAGCAGTACGTC. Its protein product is CASSEGVTYEQYV.

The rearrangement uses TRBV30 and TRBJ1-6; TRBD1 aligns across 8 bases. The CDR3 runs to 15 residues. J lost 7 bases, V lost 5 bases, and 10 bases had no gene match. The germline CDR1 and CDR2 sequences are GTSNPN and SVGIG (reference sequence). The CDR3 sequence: CAWAPRQGRNSPLHF. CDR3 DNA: TGTGCCTGGGCCCCTCGACAGGGGCGGAATTCACCCCTCCACTTT.

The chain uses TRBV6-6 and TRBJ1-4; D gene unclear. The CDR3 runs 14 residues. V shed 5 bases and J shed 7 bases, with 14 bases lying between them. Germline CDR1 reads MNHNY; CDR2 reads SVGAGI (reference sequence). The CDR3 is CASSPQRVPEKLFF. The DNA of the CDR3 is TGTGCCAGCAGTCCCCAGCGTGTTCCTGAAAAACTGTTTTTT.

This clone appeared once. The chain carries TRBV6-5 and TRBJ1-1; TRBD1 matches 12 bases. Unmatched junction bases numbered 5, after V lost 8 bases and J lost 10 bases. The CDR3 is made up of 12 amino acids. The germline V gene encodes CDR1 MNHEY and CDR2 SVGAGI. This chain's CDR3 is CASGDRGLGAFF. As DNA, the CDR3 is TGTGCCAGCGGGGACAGGGGGCTTGGAGCTTTCTTT.

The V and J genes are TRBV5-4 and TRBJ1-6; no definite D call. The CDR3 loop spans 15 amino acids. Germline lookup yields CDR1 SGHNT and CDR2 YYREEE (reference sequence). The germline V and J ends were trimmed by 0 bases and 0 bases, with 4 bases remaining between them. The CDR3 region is CASSLELSYNSPLHF. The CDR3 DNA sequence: TGTGCCAGCAGCTTGGAGCTCTCCTATAATTCACCCCTCCACTTT.

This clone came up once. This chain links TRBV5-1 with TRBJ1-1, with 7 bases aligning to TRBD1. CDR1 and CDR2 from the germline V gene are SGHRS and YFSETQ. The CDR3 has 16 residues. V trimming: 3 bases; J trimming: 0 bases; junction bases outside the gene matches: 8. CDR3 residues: CASSWISGTVNTEAFF. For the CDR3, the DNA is TGCGCCAGCAGCTGGATATCCGGGACAGTGAACACTGAAGCTTTCTTT.

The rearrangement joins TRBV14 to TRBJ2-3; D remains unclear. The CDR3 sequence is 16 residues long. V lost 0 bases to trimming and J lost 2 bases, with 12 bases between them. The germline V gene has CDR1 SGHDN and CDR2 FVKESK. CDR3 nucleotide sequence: TGTGCCAGCAGCCAAGACAGTTGGTCTTTCACAGATACGCAGTATTTT. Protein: CASSQDSWSFTDTQYF.

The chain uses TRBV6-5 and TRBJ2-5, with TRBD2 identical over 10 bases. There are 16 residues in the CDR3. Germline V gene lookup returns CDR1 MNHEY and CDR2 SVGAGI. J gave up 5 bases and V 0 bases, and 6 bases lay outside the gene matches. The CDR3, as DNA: TGTGCCAGCAGTTACTCTCCTAGCGGGGGTGGCGAGACCCAGTACTTC. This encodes CASSYSPSGGGETQYF.

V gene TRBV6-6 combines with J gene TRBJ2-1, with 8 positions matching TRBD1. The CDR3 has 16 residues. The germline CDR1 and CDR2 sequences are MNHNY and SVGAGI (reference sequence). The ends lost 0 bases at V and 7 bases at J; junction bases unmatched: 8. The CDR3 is CASSYSSVDRGNEQFF. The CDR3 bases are TGTGCCAGCAGTTACTCTTCCGTCGACAGGGGAAATGAGCAGTTCTTC.

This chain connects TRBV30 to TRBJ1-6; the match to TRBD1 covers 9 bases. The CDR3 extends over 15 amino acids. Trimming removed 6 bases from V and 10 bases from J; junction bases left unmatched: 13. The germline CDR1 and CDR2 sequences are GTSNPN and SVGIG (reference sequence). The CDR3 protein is CACYVLGQGRSPLHF. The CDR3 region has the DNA TGTGCCTGTTACGTCCTCGGACAGGGGAGGTCACCCCTCCACTTT.

The CDR3 DNA reads TGTGCCACAGCTTTACGGGAAGCCAAAAACATTCAGTACTTC. Its translation is CATALREAKNIQYF. This sequence joins TRBV28 and TRBJ2-4; possibly TRBD2 for D (5 bases). Between the trimmed V and J ends, which lost 10 bases and 0 bases, there was a span of 13 bases. The CDR3 covers 14 residues. Germline assignment: CDR1 MDHEN and CDR2 SYDVKM. The variable domain in full, completed from reference TRBV28 and TRBJ2-4, reads DVKVTQSSRYLVKRTGEKVFLECVQDMDHENMFWYRQDPGLGLRLIYFSYDVKMKEKGDIPEGYSVSREKKERFSLILESASTNQTSMYLCATALREAKNIQYFGAGTRLSVL.

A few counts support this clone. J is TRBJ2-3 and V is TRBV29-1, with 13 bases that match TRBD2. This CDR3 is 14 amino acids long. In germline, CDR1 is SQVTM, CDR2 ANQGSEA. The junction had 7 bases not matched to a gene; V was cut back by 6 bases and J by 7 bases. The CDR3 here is CSVDGLAGVNTQYF. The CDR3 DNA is TGCAGCGTCGATGGACTAGCGGGGGTCAATACGCAGTATTTT.

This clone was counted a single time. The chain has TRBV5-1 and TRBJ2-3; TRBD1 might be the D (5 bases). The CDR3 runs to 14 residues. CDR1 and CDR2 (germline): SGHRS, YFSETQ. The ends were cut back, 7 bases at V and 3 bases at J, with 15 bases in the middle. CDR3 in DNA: TGCGCCAGCCAGCTCGAGACAGCTACAGATACGCAGTATTTT. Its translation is CASQLETATDTQYF.

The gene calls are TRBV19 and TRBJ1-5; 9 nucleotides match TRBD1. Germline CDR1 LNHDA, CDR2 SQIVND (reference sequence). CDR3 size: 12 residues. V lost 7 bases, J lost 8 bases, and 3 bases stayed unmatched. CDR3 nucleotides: TGTGCCAGTACCCGGACAGGGGAGCCCCAGCATTTT. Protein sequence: CASTRTGEPQHF.

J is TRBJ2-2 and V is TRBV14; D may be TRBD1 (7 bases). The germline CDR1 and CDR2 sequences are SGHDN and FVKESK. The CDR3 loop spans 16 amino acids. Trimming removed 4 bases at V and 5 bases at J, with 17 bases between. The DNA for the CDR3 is TGTGCCAGCAGCCCCCCCAGGGGGGCGCGAACCGGGGAGCTGTTTTTT. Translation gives CASSPPRGARTGELFF.

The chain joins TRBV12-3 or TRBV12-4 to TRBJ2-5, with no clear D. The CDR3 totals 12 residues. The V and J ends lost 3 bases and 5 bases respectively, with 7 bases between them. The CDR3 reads CASSFTRETQYF. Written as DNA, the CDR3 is TGTGCCAGCAGTTTTACTCGGGAGACCCAGTACTTC.

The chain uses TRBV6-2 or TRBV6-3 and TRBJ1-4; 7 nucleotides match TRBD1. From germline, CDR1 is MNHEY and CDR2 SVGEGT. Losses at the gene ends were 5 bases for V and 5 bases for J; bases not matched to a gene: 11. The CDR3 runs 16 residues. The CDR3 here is CASSRIRQGSNEKLFF. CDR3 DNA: TGTGCCAGCAGTCGGATTCGACAGGGATCGAATGAAAAACTGTTTTTT.

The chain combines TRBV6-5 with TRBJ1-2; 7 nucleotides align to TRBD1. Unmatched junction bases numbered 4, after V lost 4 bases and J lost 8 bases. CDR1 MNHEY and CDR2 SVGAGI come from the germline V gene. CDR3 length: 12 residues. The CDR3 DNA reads TGTGCCAGCAGTTGGACAGGCGGGGGCTACACCTTC. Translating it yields CASSWTGGGYTF.